These 4 T cell receptor beta chains share one sample of origin, sequenced in a study of T cells expressing NK-cell markers. TCRdb re-analyzed the 5' RACE reads; it lists each CDR3 protein once, without DNA. Its table lists roughly 300,000 distinct CDR3 sequences. The material sequenced was blood T cells: a sorted CD56 or NKG2C T cell subset, CD4+ or CD8+ T cells, or bulk PBMC T cells (not recorded which). The receptors originated from a woman aged 18 to 75 in good health.

The chain uses TRBV7-3 and TRBJ2-1; TCRdb selects TRBD2, and the lack of DNA leaves this call unchecked. The CDR3 sequence is 17 residues long. Germline CDR1 and CDR2: SGHTA and FQGTGA. The CDR3 is CASSSFWTSPSYNEQFF.

The chain uses TRBV5-5 and TRBJ1-1; TCRdb designates TRBD1, a call that cannot be tested without DNA. This CDR3 is 15 amino acids long. Germline lookup yields CDR1 SGHKS and CDR2 YYEKEE (reference sequence). The CDR3 region is CASSPQAWANTEAFF.

V usage is TRBV7-2 and J usage is TRBJ2-4. Per germline, CDR1 SGHTA and CDR2 FQGNSA. The CDR3 runs to 14 residues. CDR3 protein: CASSLGLRRDIQYF.

This chain links TRBV4-2 with TRBJ2-5; TCRdb returns TRBD2, unconfirmable since there is no DNA. The CDR3 runs to 17 residues. Germline loops: CDR1 LGHNA, CDR2 YNFKEQ. The CDR3 sequence is CASSQERRGGPQETQYF.